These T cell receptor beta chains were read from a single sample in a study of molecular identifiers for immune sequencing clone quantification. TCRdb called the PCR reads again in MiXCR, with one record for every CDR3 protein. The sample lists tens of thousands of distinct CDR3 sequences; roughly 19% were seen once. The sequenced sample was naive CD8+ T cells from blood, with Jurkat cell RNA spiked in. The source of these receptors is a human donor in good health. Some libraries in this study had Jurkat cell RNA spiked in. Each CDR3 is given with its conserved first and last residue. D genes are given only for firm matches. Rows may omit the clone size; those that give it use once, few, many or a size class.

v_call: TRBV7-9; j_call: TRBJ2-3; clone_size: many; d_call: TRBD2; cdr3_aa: CASSSLTSGATDTQYF; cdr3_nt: TGTGCCAGCAGCTCCCTTACTAGCGGGGCAACAGATACGCAGTATTTT
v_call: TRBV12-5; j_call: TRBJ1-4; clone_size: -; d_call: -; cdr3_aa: CASGLARTETTLATSEKLFF; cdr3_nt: TGTGCTAGTGGTTTGGCCAGGACAGAAACGACCCTTGCAACTAGTGAAAAACTGTTTTTT
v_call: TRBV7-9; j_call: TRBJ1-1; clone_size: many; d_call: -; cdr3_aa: CASSLGAETNTEAFF; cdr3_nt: TGTGCCAGCAGCTTAGGGGCAGAGACGAACACTGAAGCTTTCTTT
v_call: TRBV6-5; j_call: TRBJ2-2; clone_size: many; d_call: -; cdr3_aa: CASKRVNTGELFF; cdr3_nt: TGTGCCAGCAAAAGGGTGAACACCGGGGAGCTGTTTTTT
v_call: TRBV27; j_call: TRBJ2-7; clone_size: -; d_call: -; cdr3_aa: CASSPLGNRYEQYF; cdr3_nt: TGTGCCAGCAGTCCCTTAGGGAATCGGTACGAGCAGTACTTC
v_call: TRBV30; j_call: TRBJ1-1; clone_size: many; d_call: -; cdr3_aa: CAWGGVTEAFF; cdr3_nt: TGTGCCTGGGGGGGAGTCACTGAAGCTTTCTTT
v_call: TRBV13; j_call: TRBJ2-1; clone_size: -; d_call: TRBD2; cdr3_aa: CASSPGLVGDNEQFF; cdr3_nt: TGTGCCAGCAGCCCTGGACTAGTGGGGGACAATGAGCAGTTCTTC
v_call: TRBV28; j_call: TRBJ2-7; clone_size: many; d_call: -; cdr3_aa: CASGVSSYPGEQYF; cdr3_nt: TGTGCCAGCGGTGTAAGCAGTTACCCTGGGGAGCAGTACTTC
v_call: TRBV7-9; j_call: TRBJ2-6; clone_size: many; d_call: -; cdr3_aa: CASIQFGGPSGANVLTF; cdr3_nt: TGTGCCAGCATCCAGTTCGGGGGTCCCTCTGGGGCCAACGTCCTGACTTTC
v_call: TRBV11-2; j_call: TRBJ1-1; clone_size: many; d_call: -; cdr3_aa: CASTQLLNTEAFF; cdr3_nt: TGTGCCAGCACCCAGTTATTGAACACTGAAGCTTTCTTT
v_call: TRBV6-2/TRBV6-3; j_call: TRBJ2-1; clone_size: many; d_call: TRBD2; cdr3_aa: CASTPGLAGNEQFF; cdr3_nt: TGTGCCAGCACGCCGGGACTAGCGGGGAATGAGCAGTTCTTC
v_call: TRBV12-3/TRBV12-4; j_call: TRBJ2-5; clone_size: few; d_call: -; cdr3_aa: CASSPGIRYQETQYF; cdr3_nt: TGTGCCAGCAGCCCCGGGATCCGGTACCAAGAGACCCAGTACTTC
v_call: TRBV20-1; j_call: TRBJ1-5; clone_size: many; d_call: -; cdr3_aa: CSARDRQYSNQPQHF; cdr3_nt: TGCAGTGCTAGAGATCGGCAATATAGCAATCAGCCCCAGCATTTT
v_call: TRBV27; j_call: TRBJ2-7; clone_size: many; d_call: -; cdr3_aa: CASSLPAGEQYF; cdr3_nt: TGTGCCAGCAGTTTACCGGCTGGCGAGCAGTACTTC
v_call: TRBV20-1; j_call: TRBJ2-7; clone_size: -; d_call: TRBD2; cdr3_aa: CSAEAWAGLAGGPGFYEQYF; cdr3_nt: TGCAGTGCCGAAGCCTGGGCGGGACTAGCGGGAGGGCCCGGATTTTACGAGCAGTACTTC
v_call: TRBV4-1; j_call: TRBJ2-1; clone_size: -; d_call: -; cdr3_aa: CASSQERENEQFF; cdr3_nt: TGCGCCAGCAGCCAAGAGCGAGAGAATGAGCAGTTCTTC
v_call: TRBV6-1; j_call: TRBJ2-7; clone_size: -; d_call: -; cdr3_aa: CASRGTGTEYVQYF; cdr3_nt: TGTGCCAGCAGAGGAACCGGGACGGAGTACGTGCAGTACTTC
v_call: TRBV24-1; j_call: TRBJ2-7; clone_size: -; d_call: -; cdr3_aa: CATSGDHDPYEQYF; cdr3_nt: TGTGCCACCAGTGGGGATCATGACCCCTACGAGCAGTACTTC
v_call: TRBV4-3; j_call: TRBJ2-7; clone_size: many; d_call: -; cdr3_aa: CASSQGWDSYEQYF; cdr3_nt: TGCGCCAGCAGCCAAGGCTGGGACTCCTACGAGCAGTACTTC
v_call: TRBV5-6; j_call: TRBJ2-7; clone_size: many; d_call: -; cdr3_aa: CASSLAGGGGYEQYF; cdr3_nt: TGTGCCAGCAGCTTGGCCGGGGGAGGAGGCTACGAGCAGTACTTC
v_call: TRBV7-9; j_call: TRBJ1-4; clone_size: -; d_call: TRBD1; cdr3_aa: CASSNGQGIDEKLFF; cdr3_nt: TGTGCCAGCAGCAACGGACAGGGTATTGATGAAAAACTGTTTTTT
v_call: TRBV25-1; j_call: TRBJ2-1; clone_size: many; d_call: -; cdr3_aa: CASTRGGLLYNEQFF; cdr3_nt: TGTGCCAGCACGCGGGGCGGTTTACTCTACAATGAGCAGTTCTTC
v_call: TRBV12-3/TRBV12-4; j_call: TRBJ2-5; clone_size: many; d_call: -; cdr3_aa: CASAGTLVRKQETQYF; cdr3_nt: TGTGCCAGCGCCGGGACCCTGGTGCGGAAACAAGAGACCCAGTACTTC
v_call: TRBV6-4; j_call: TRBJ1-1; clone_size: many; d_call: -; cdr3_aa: CASRNSLGEAFF; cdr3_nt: TGTGCCAGCAGGAACTCCTTGGGTGAAGCTTTCTTT
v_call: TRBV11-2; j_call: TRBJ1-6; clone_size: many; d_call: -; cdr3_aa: CASSLVGIHSPLHF; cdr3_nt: TGTGCCAGCAGCTTAGTTGGGATCCATTCACCCCTCCACTTT
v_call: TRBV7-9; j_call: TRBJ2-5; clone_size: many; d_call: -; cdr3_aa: CASSPRQYQETQYF; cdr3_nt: TGTGCCAGCAGCCCTAGACAGTACCAAGAGACCCAGTACTTC
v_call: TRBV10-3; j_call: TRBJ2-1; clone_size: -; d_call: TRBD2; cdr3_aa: CAISAHQLAGLGNEQFF; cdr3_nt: TGTGCCATCAGTGCTCATCAACTAGCGGGACTTGGGAATGAGCAGTTCTTC
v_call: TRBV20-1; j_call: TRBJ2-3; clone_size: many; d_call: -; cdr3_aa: CSAARLAGGTDTQYF; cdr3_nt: TGCAGTGCCGCCAGGCTGGCGGGCGGAACAGATACGCAGTATTTT
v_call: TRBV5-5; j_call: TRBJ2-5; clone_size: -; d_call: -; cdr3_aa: CASSLVDRDETQYF; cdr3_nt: TGTGCCAGCAGCTTGGTGGACAGAGACGAGACCCAGTACTTC
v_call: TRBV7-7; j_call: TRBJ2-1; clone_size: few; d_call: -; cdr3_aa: CASSRDGFYNAQFF; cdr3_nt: TGTGCCAGCAGCCGGGACGGATTCTACAATGCGCAGTTCTTC
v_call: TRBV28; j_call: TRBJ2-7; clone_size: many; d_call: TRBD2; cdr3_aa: CASSLSRGGGSNPYEQYF; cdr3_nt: TGTGCCAGCAGTTTATCTCGGGGGGGCGGGAGTAACCCCTACGAGCAGTACTTC
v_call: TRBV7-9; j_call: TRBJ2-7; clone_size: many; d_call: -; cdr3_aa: CASSSPDRSTYEQYF; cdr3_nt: TGTGCCAGCAGCTCGCCTGACCGGTCGACCTACGAGCAGTACTTC
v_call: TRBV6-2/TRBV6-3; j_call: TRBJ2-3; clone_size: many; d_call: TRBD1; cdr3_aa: CASSSEGLTGGAGDTQYF; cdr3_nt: TGTGCCAGCAGTTCAGAGGGCCTAACAGGGGGCGCGGGAGATACGCAGTATTTT
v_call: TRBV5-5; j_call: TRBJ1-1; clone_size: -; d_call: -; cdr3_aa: CASSRDINRRAGTEAFF; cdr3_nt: TGTGCCAGCAGCCGCGACATCAACAGGAGGGCGGGCACTGAAGCTTTCTTT
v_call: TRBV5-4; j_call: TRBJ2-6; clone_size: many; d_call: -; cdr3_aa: CASSFRGGGANVLTF; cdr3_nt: TGTGCCAGCAGCTTCAGAGGTGGAGGGGCCAACGTCCTGACTTTC
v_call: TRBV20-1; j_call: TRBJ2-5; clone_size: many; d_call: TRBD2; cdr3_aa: CSASNVRLAGAETQYF; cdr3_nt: TGCAGTGCTAGTAACGTTAGACTAGCGGGGGCAGAGACCCAGTACTTC
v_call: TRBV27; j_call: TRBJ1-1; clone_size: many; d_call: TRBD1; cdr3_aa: CASSSQGGTEAFF; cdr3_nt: TGTGCCAGCAGTTCCCAGGGGGGAACTGAAGCTTTCTTT
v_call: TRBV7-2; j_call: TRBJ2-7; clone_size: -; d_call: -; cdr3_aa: CASSPGLGYEQYF; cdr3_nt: TGTGCCAGCAGCCCGGGACTCGGATACGAGCAGTACTTC
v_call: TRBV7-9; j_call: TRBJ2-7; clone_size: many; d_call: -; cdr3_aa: CASSPTGEGEQYF; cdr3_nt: TGTGCCAGCAGTCCAACAGGGGAGGGCGAGCAGTACTTC
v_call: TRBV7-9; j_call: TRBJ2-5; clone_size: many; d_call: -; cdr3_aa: CASSLGASRVQETQYF; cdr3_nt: TGTGCCAGCAGCTTAGGAGCCAGCAGGGTCCAAGAGACCCAGTACTTC
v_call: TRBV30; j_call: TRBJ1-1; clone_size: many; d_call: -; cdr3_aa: CAWSGGRTEAFF; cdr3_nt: TGTGCCTGGAGTGGGGGGAGAACTGAAGCTTTCTTT
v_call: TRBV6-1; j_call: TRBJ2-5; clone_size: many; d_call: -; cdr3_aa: CASSILTGQETQYF; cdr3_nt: TGTGCCAGCAGTATCCTGACAGGCCAAGAGACCCAGTACTTC
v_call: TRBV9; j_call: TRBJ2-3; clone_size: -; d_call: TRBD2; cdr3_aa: CASSVSRTSGSTDTQYF; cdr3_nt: TGTGCCAGCAGCGTATCGCGGACTAGCGGGAGCACAGATACGCAGTATTTT
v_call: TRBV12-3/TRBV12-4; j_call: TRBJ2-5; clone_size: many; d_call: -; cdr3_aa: CASRRLAATTQETQYF; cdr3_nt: TGTGCCAGCAGGCGGCTGGCGGCGACAACCCAAGAGACCCAGTACTTC
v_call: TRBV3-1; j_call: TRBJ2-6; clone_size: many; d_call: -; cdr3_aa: CASSQDYVGAGSGANVLTF; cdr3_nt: TGTGCCAGCAGCCAAGATTATGTCGGGGCCGGTTCTGGGGCCAACGTCCTGACTTTC
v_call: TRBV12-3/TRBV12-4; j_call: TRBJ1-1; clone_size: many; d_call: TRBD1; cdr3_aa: CAISAGGSTEAFF; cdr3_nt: TGTGCCATCTCGGCAGGGGGGAGTACTGAAGCTTTCTTT
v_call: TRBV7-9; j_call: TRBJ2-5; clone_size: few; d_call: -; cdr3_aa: CASSPWGGWETQYF; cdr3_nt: TGTGCCAGCAGCCCCTGGGGGGGCTGGGAGACCCAGTACTTC
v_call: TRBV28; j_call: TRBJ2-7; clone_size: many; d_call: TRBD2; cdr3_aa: CASSPITSGSHEQYF; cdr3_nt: TGTGCCAGCAGTCCGATTACTAGCGGGAGCCACGAGCAGTACTTC
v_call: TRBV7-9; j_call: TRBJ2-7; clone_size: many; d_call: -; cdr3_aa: CASNVGLDNPYF; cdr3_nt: TGTGCCAGCAATGTGGGACTGGACAATCCGTACTTC
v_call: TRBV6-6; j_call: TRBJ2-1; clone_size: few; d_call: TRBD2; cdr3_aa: CASSPGLVDRIYNEQFF; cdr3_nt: TGTGCCAGCAGCCCGGGACTAGTTGACCGTATTTACAATGAGCAGTTCTTC
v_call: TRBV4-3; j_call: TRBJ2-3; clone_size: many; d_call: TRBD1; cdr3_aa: CASSQDLSGQNPDTQYF; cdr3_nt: TGCGCCAGCAGCCAAGATCTCTCGGGACAGAACCCAGATACGCAGTATTTT